These 26 T cell receptor beta chains were sequenced from one sample in a study of T cell repertoires in cytomegalovirus infection. Their antigens remain unidentified. TCRdb ran MiXCR on the reads and lists one entry per CDR3 protein. This sample has 700,000 to 950,000 distinct CDR3 sequences, with around a third found just once. The sample was cultured CD8+ T cells from PBMCs, taken from culture after CMV antigen stimulation. These TCRs come from a human donor in good health (CMV status not recorded). Some clones in this sample may be carry-over from other donors' samples.

This clonotype was observed a handful of times. The chain carries TRBV7-3 and TRBJ2-5; no reliable D call. V was clipped by 5 bases and J by 2 bases, with 9 bases between them. Looked up from germline, CDR1 is SGHTA and CDR2 is FQGTGA. The CDR3 spans 13 residues. This CDR3 reads CASSLSNQETQYF. The CDR3, as DNA: TGTGCCAGCAGCCTATCCAATCAAGAGACCCAGTACTTC.

The rearrangement joins TRBV12-3 or TRBV12-4 to TRBJ1-2; 9 bases align to TRBD1. Losses at the gene ends were 6 bases for V and 1 base for J; bases not matched to a gene: 18. The CDR3 length is 19 residues. In DNA, the CDR3 is TGTGCCAGCAGCCTTGGGCCCTTGGACAGGGGCCTAATTAACTATGGCTACACCTTC. It encodes CASSLGPLDRGLINYGYTF.

This clonotype was observed a handful of times. V usage is TRBV5-6 and J usage is TRBJ2-1; 11 bases match TRBD2. The trim removed 0 bases at V and 3 bases at J, leaving 11 bases unmatched. The V gene's germline CDR1 is SGHDT and CDR2 YYEEEE. The CDR3 consists of 19 residues. The chain's CDR3 is CASSLAGGTSGGLYNEQFF. Here the CDR3 DNA reads TGTGCCAGCAGCTTGGCCGGGGGAACTAGCGGGGGCCTCTACAATGAGCAGTTCTTC.

V and J are TRBV4-1 and TRBJ1-2; 11 bases map to TRBD1. V shed 0 bases, J shed 7 bases, and the junction held 10 bases outside the gene matches. Germline CDR1 MGHRA, CDR2 YSYEKL. CDR3 length equals 17 residues. CDR3 sequence (DNA): TGCGCCAGCAGCCAAGAATGGACAGGGGGCACGATAGGTGGCTACACCTTC. It specifies CASSQEWTGGTIGGYTF.

The chain couples TRBV19 to TRBJ1-5; D gene ambiguous. CDR3 length equals 17 residues. Between the trimmed V and J ends, which lost 0 bases and 1 base, there was a span of 13 bases. Germline lookup yields CDR1 LNHDA and CDR2 SQIVND (reference sequence). The CDR3 nucleotides read TGTGCCAGTAGTATAGAGTTGACAAGCCCAAGCAATCAGCCCCAGCATTTT. Protein sequence: CASSIELTSPSNQPQHF.

A few counts support this clonotype. This chain connects TRBV19 to TRBJ2-1; D ambiguous. This CDR3 is built from 14 residues. V was clipped by 1 base and J by 4 bases, with 8 bases between them. CDR1 and CDR2 from the germline V gene are LNHDA and SQIVND (reference sequence). DNA of the CDR3: TGTGCCAGTAGTATAGTGGGTTGGTACAATGAGCAGTTCTTC. Residues: CASSIVGWYNEQFF. The full variable domain, its missing parts supplied by reference TRBV19 and TRBJ2-1, is DGGITQSPKYLFRKEGQNVTLSCEQNLNHDAMYWYRQDPGQGLRLIYYSQIVNDFQKGDIAEGYSVSREKKESFPLTVTSAQKNPTAFYLCASSIVGWYNEQFFGPGTRLTVL.

Many counts were recorded for this clonotype. The chain recombines TRBV7-9 with TRBJ1-1; D gene ambiguous. V lost 1 base, J lost 0 bases, and 6 bases lay in between. CDR1 is SEHNR and CDR2 is FQNEAQ in the germline V gene (reference sequence). The CDR3 is 14 residues long. The CDR3 region is CASSLERLNTEAFF. The CDR3 DNA is TGTGCCAGCAGCTTAGAACGGTTGAACACTGAAGCTTTCTTT.

Note on this clonotype: A much larger clonotype is one base distant, so this may be a read error. CDR3 sequence (DNA): TGTGCCAGCAGCTTAGAACTAGGGCGGGGCGGCTATGGCTACACCTTC. This translates into CASSLELGRGGYGYTF. The chain is built from TRBV7-2 and TRBJ1-2, with D tentatively TRBD1 (5 bases). CDR1 and CDR2 from the germline V gene are SGHTA and FQGNSA. The CDR3 length is 16 residues. V was trimmed by 1 base and J by 4 bases, leaving 16 bases between them.

This clonotype was seen at least ten times. The rearrangement uses TRBV7-9 and TRBJ1-1; D may be TRBD1 (5 bases). With 7 bases removed from V and 0 bases from J, the gap between germline ends came to 6 bases. Germline CDR1 is SEHNR and CDR2 is FQNEAQ (reference sequence). The CDR3 runs to 12 residues. The CDR3 loop reads CASMGVNTEAFF. The CDR3 DNA sequence: TGTGCCAGCATGGGGGTGAACACTGAAGCTTTCTTT.

The V and J genes are TRBV27 and TRBJ2-3; D unresolved. CDR1 MNHEY and CDR2 SMNVEV come from the germline V gene (reference sequence). V was pared by 7 bases and J by 5 bases, with 13 bases between. The CDR3 has 13 residues. The CDR3 region has the DNA TGTGCCAGCAAGTTGGGAAATGGAGATACGCAGTATTTT. Translation gives CASKLGNGDTQYF.

The sample holds a few counts of this clonotype. The gene calls are TRBV4-1 and TRBJ1-1, with 7 bases aligning to TRBD1. This CDR3 has 15 residues. V was clipped by 3 bases and J by 1 base; unmatched bases: 5. The germline V gene encodes CDR1 MGHRA and CDR2 YSYEKL. The CDR3 loop reads CASSQNRQGNTEAFF. In DNA form, the CDR3 reads TGCGCCAGCAGCCAGAACCGACAGGGGAACACTGAAGCTTTCTTT.

This clonotype came up a few times. J is TRBJ2-7 and V is TRBV7-9; D is undetermined. The CDR3 is 16 amino acids. Germline V CDR1 and CDR2: SEHNR, FQNEAQ (reference sequence). V lost 3 bases and J lost 3, with 18 bases in between. CDR3 sequence reads: CASSFQTVHGRYEQYF. In DNA form, the CDR3 reads TGTGCCAGCAGCTTCCAGACGGTCCACGGCCGCTACGAGCAGTACTTC.

The rearrangement uses TRBV5-6 and TRBJ2-1, with 8 bases aligning to TRBD1. The germline V gene encodes CDR1 SGHDT and CDR2 YYEEEE. V trimming: 4 bases; J trimming: 9 bases; junction bases outside the gene matches: 6. This CDR3 comprises 13 residues. The CDR3, as DNA: TGTGCCAGCAGCCCTGGACAGGGTGGTGAGCAGTTCTTC. Encoded protein: CASSPGQGGEQFF. The whole variable domain, filled in from reference TRBV5-6 and TRBJ2-1, reads DAGVTQSPTHLIKTRGQQVTLRCSPKSGHDTVSWYQQALGQGPQFIFQYYEEEERQRGNFPDRFSGHQFPNYSSELNVNALLLGDSALYLCASSPGQGGEQFFGPGTRLTVL.

CDR3 DNA: TGCAGCGTTGAAGCCTCTAACTATGGCTACACCTTC. Translating it yields CSVEASNYGYTF. This chain joins TRBV29-1 and TRBJ1-2; D is unresolved. V was pared by 1 base and J by 0 bases, with 3 bases between. CDR1 is SQVTM and CDR2 is ANQGSEA in the germline V gene. This CDR3 region has 12 residues.

The chain has TRBV6-2 or TRBV6-3 and TRBJ1-1, with D possibly matching TRBD1 (5 bases). The CDR3 is 16 residues long. The V gene's germline CDR1 is MNHEY and CDR2 SVGEGT. The V end was cut by 6 bases, the J end by 3 bases, with 20 bases between. The CDR3 DNA reads TGTGCCAGCAGCTCCAGGGCCTACCGGGGTGACACTGAAGCTTTCTTT. It yields the protein CASSSRAYRGDTEAFF.

This clonotype was picked up a small number of times. V is TRBV27 and J is TRBJ2-7, with D hard to call. The CDR3 has 13 amino acids. Germline V gene sequence: CDR1 MNHEY, CDR2 SMNVEV (reference sequence). V dropped 0 bases and J dropped 2 bases, with 5 bases sitting between them. CDR3 DNA: TGTGCCAGCAGTTTATCGATCACCTACGAGCAGTACTTC. Translated, it gives CASSLSITYEQYF.

V usage is TRBV6-5 and J usage is TRBJ2-1; no reliable D call. This CDR3 region has 15 residues. Per germline, CDR1 MNHEY and CDR2 SVGAGI. V lost 1 base, J lost 5 bases, and 12 bases lay in between. This chain's CDR3 is CASSYYGSLNNEQFF. The CDR3 DNA is TGTGCCAGCAGTTACTACGGGTCATTGAACAATGAGCAGTTCTTC.

The gene calls are TRBV5-8 and TRBJ2-2; possibly TRBD2 for D (6 bases). The CDR3 extends over 16 amino acids. V gave up 2 bases and J gave up 8 bases, with 19 bases separating them. Germline V gene lookup returns CDR1 SGHTS and CDR2 YDEGEE. The CDR3 protein is CASSLSEDYMEGELFF. The CDR3 coding sequence is TGTGCCAGCAGCTTAAGCGAGGACTACATGGAAGGGGAGCTGTTTTTT.

J is TRBJ2-3 and V is TRBV15; TRBD1 agrees at 10 bases. V dropped 3 bases and J dropped 5; count of bases not matched to a gene: 5. The CDR3 has 15 amino acids. CDR1 and CDR2 (germline): LNHNV, YYDKDF (reference sequence). In DNA, the CDR3 is TGTGCCACCAGCAGGGACAGGGGGTACGTAGATACGCAGTATTTT. It specifies CATSRDRGYVDTQYF.

A remark on this clonotype: This may be a read error: a much more frequent sequence differs by one nucleotide. This chain connects TRBV7-3 to TRBJ2-5, with 16 bases fitting TRBD2. In germline, CDR1 is SGHTA, CDR2 FQGTGA. V shed 4 bases and J 5 bases; nucleotides not matched to a gene: 4. The CDR3 spans 16 residues. CDR3 nucleotides: TGTGCCAGCAGCTCGGGACTAGCGGGGGGGCCGGAGACCCAGTACTTC. It translates to CASSSGLAGGPETQYF.

This chain links TRBV27 with TRBJ1-2; no definite D call. This CDR3 is built from 14 residues. V lost 2 bases and J 7 bases, leaving 14 bases between the germline ends. CDR1 and CDR2 from the germline V gene are MNHEY and SMNVEV (reference sequence). The CDR3 DNA follows: TGTGCCAGCAGTTTAATAAGTCGGTTGGGTGGCTACACCTTC. It specifies CASSLISRLGGYTF.

The chain combines TRBV6-5 with TRBJ2-1, with TRBD2 identical over 8 bases. Looked up from germline, CDR1 is MNHEY and CDR2 is SVGAGI. Unmatched junction bases numbered 9, after V lost 6 bases and J lost 5 bases. This CDR3 spans 15 amino acids. The CDR3 loop is CASSILAAFNNEQFF. The CDR3 DNA follows: TGTGCCAGCAGCATACTAGCGGCATTTAACAATGAGCAGTTCTTC.

The rearrangement uses TRBV7-9 and TRBJ2-5, with D tentatively TRBD2 (5 bases). The CDR3 is 16 amino acids. Germline V gene lookup returns CDR1 SEHNR and CDR2 FQNEAQ (reference sequence). The ends were cut back, 5 bases at V and 1 base at J, with 17 bases in the middle. The CDR3 spells CASSPAVTRPQETQYF. In nucleotides, the CDR3 is TGTGCCAGCAGCCCAGCCGTCACTAGGCCCCAAGAGACCCAGTACTTC.

This rearrangement joins TRBV25-1 to TRBJ1-1, with 7 bases identical to TRBD1. The CDR3 is made up of 14 amino acids. Germline loops: CDR1 MGHDK, CDR2 SYGVNS. With V trimmed by 3 bases and J by 5 bases, 6 bases remained unmatched. DNA of the CDR3: TGTGCCAGCAGTGACTTCAGGGGGGGGACTGAAGCTTTCTTT. As protein: CASSDFRGGTEAFF.

This clonotype was seen more than once but under ten times. This chain uses TRBV7-2 with TRBJ2-3, with D possibly matching TRBD1 (6 bases). V was clipped by 5 bases and J by 6 bases, with 18 bases between them. The CDR3 is made up of 15 amino acids. Per germline, CDR1 SGHTA and CDR2 FQGNSA. CDR3 DNA: TGTGCCAGCAGCCCCCTGAGGACAGATCGGGATACGCAGTATTTT. This codes for CASSPLRTDRDTQYF.

The sample holds a few counts of this clonotype. The chain employs TRBV6-5 and TRBJ1-4, with a possible D match to TRBD1 (6 bases). The V gene's germline CDR1 is MNHEY and CDR2 SVGAGI. The CDR3 totals 16 residues. V was cut by 0 bases and J by 6 bases, with 14 bases left in between. CDR3 nucleotides: TGTGCCAGCAGTTACTCTTTGGACAGTCGCTATGAAAAACTGTTTTTT. This translates into CASSYSLDSRYEKLFF.